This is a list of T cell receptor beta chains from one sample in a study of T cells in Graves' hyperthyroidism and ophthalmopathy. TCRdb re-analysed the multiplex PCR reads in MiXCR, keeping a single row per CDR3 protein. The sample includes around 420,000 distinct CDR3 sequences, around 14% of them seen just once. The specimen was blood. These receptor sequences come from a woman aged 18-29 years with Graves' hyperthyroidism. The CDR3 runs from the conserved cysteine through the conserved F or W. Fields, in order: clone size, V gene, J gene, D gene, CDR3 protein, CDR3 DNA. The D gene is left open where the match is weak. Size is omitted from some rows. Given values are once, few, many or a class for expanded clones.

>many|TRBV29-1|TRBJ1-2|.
CSVESLRGYTF
TGCAGCGTTGAATCTCTACGAGGCTACACCTTC
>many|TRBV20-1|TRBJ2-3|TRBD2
CSAKRLAGGTLSTDTQYF
TGCAGTGCGAAGAGACTAGCGGGGGGGACCCTCAGCACAGATACGCAGTATTTT
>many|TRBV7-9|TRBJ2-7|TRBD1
CAGSRGYEQYF
TGTGCCGGGAGCAGGGGGTATGAGCAGTACTTC
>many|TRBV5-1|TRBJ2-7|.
CASSLEQGRVYEQYF
TGCGCCAGCAGCTTGGAGCAGGGGAGGGTCTACGAGCAGTACTTC
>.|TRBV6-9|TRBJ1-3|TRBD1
CASSYSPGGGNTIYF
TGTGCCAGCAGTTATTCGCCAGGGGGCGGAAACACCATATATTTT
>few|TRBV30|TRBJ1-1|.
CAWRRVWTEAFF
TGTGCCTGGAGGAGGGTTTGGACTGAAGCTTTCTTT
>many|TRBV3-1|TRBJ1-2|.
CASSQENMGRKNYGYTF
TGTGCCAGCAGCCAAGAGAACATGGGTAGAAAGAACTATGGCTACACCTTC
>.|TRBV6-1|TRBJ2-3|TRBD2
CASRPRGSGRPWHTQYF
TGTGCCAGCAGACCCCGAGGTAGCGGGAGGCCGTGGCATACGCAGTATTTT
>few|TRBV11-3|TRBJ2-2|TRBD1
CASGTGAGELFF
TGTGCATCCGGGACAGGGGCCGGGGAGCTGTTTTTT
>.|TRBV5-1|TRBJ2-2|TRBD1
CASVRDRGSTGELFF
TGCGCCAGCGTCAGGGACAGGGGGAGCACCGGGGAGCTGTTTTTT
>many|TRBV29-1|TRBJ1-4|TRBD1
CSVEGDRGEKLFF
TGCAGCGTTGAAGGAGACAGGGGGGAAAAACTGTTTTTT
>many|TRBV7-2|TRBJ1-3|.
CASSLRRATFIFSGNTIYF
TGTGCCAGCAGCTTACGAAGGGCCACTTTTATATTCTCTGGAAACACCATATATTTT
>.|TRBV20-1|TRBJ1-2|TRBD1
CSAPDRAGYTF
TGCAGTGCCCCCGACAGGGCGGGCTACACCTTC
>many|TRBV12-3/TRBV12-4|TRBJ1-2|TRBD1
CASSLQTGYGYTF
TGTGCCAGCAGTTTACAGACAGGGTATGGCTACACCTTC
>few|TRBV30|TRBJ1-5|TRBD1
CAWGTGNNQPQHF
TGTGCCTGGGGGACAGGGAACAATCAGCCCCAGCATTTT
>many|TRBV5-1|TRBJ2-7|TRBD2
CASSGATSGSQYEQYF
TGCGCCAGCAGCGGGGCTACTAGCGGGAGCCAGTACGAGCAGTACTTC
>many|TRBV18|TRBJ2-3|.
CASSPSIIGTDTQYF
TGTGCCAGCTCACCGTCCATCATAGGCACAGATACGCAGTATTTT
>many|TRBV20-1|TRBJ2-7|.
CSARGGPYEQYF
TGCAGTGCTAGAGGGGGACCCTACGAGCAGTACTTC
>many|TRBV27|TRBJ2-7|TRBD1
CATKPKDRGYEQYF
TGTGCCACCAAACCTAAAGACAGGGGGTACGAGCAGTACTTC
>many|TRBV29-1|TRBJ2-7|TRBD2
CSVGLLAGGGSNEQYF
TGCAGCGTCGGATTACTAGCGGGAGGGGGGAGCAACGAGCAGTACTTC
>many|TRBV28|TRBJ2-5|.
CASSLLPETQYF
TGTGCCAGCAGTTTACTGCCAGAGACCCAGTACTTC
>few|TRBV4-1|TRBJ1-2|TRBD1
CASSQRTGVSLHYGYTF
TGCGCCAGCAGCCAAAGGACAGGGGTATCTCTCCACTATGGCTACACCTTC
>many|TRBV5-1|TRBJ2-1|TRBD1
CASSLQGTSSYNEQFF
TGCGCCAGCAGTCTACAGGGGACAAGCTCCTACAATGAGCAGTTCTTC
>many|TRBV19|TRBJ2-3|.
CASSKARMVSTDTQYF
TGTGCCAGTAGTAAAGCCCGGATGGTTAGCACAGATACGCAGTATTTT
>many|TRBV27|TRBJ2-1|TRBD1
CASISRSSPGQYYNEQFF
TGTGCCAGCATTTCCCGCTCTTCGCCGGGACAGTACTACAATGAGCAGTTCTTC
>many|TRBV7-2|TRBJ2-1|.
CASSLSGAYEQFF
TGTGCCAGCAGCTTATCGGGAGCCTATGAGCAGTTCTTC
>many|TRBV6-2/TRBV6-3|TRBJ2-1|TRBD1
CASSLRGTNEQFF
TGTGCCAGCAGCCTCAGGGGGACCAATGAGCAGTTCTTC
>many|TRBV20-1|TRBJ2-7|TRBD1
CSATGGSSNYEQYF
TGCAGTGCAACAGGGGGTAGCTCCAACTACGAGCAGTACTTC
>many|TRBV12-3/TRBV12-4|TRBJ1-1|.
CASSPPGRGHTEAFF
TGTGCCAGCAGTCCCCCAGGGCGAGGACACACTGAAGCTTTCTTT
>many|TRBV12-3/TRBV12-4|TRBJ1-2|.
CASSLGQVYGYTF
TGTGCCAGCAGTTTAGGACAGGTCTATGGCTACACCTTC
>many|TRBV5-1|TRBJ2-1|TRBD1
CASSLGTAGNEQFF
TGCGCCAGCAGCTTAGGGACAGCAGGTAATGAGCAGTTCTTC
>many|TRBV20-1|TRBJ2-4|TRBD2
CSAEDSGGAKNIQYF
TGCAGTGCAGAGGACAGCGGGGGGGCCAAAAACATTCAGTACTTC
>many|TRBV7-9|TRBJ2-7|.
CASSLRTEWGEQYF
TGTGCCAGCAGCTTAAGGACAGAGTGGGGCGAGCAGTACTTC
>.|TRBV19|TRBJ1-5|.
CASSWGGTWHQPQHF
TGTGCCAGTAGTTGGGGAGGGACGTGGCATCAGCCCCAGCATTTT
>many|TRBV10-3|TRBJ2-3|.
CAIAPSDTDTQYF
TGTGCCATCGCCCCAAGTGACACAGATACGCAGTATTTT
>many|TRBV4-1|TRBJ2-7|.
CASSQVGPSYEQYF
TGCGCCAGCAGCCAAGTGGGCCCGTCCTACGAGCAGTACTTC
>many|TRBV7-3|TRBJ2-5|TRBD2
CASSPRLAGEETQYF
TGTGCCAGCAGCCCCCGGTTAGCGGGGGAGGAGACCCAGTACTTC
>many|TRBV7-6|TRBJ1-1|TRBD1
CASSNTQGQGLAEAFF
TGTGCCAGCAGCAACACCCAGGGACAGGGTTTGGCTGAAGCTTTCTTT
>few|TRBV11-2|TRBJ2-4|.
CASSLPMQFLAKNIQYF
TGTGCCAGCAGCTTACCTATGCAGTTCCTAGCCAAAAACATTCAGTACTTC
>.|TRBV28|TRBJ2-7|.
CASSGLYYEQYF
TGTGCCAGCAGTGGACTGTACTACGAGCAGTACTTC
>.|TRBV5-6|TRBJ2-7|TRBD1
CASTGTGNEQYF
TGTGCCAGCACGGGGACAGGGAATGAGCAGTACTTC
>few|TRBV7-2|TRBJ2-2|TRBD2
CASSRDALAGGGTGELFF
TGTGCCAGCAGCCGAGACGCCCTAGCGGGAGGCGGCACCGGGGAGCTGTTTTTT
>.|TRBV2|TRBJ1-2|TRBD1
CASSAPGQGAGGYTF
TGTGCCAGCAGTGCCCCGGGACAGGGGGCCGGTGGCTACACCTTC
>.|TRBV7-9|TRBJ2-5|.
CASSFSRGIETQYF
TGTGCCAGCAGCTTTTCCCGGGGTATAGAGACCCAGTACTTC
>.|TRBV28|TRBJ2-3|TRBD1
CASISPGQGPTDTQYF
TGTGCCAGCATAAGTCCCGGACAGGGACCCACAGATACGCAGTATTTT
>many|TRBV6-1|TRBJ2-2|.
CASSAWDNPGELFF
TGTGCCAGCAGTGCCTGGGACAACCCCGGGGAGCTGTTTTTT
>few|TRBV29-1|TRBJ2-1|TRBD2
CSVRVAGPRDEQFF
TGCAGCGTTCGAGTAGCGGGACCTAGGGATGAGCAGTTCTTC